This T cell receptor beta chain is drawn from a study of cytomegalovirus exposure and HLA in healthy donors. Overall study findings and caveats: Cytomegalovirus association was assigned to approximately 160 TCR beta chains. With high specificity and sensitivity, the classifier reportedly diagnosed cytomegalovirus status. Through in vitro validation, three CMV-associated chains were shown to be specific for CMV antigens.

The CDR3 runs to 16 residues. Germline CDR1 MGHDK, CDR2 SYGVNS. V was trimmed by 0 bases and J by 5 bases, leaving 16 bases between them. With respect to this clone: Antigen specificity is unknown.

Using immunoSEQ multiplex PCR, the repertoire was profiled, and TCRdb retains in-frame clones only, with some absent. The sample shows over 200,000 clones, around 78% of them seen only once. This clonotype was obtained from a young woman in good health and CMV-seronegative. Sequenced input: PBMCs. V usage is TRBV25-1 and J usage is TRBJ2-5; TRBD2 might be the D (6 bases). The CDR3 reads CASSEYSSGGMETQYF. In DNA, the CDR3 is TGTGCCAGCAGTGAATATTCGAGCGGCGGGATGGAGACCCAGTACTTC.